This T cell receptor beta chain was documented in a study of T cells in Graves' hyperthyroidism and ophthalmopathy. Study summary: Specimen type is peripheral blood, collected at initial diagnosis prior to any treatment.

Enrolled ophthalmopathy patients presented with a Clinical Activity Score of at least 3, a NOSPECS grade of at least 4, and disease duration under 3 months. Patients having uncontrolled infection, another autoimmune disease, pregnancy or lactation were not included. Extraction of PBMCs used roughly 9.3 ml of fresh peripheral blood. From RNA transcripts, TCR beta CDR3 regions were amplified. Using the HTBI primer set, a first-round RT-PCR was run on the TCR CDR3. One entry per CDR3 protein results from TCRdb running MiXCR on the multiplex PCR reads. The sample contains more than 500,000 distinct CDR3 sequences, roughly 15% of which appear only once. This CDR3 is built from 18 residues. Trimming removed 4 bases from V and 5 bases from J; junction bases left unmatched: 16. Germline V CDR1 and CDR2: MDHEN, SYDVKM. This clonotype has a handful of counts.

The receptor comes from a woman aged 40-49 years with Graves' ophthalmopathy. Material for sequencing was blood. This chain links TRBV28 with TRBJ2-2, with TRBD1 matching 7 bases. The CDR3 protein is CASSSTGTVRLYTGELFF. DNA of the CDR3: TGTGCCAGCAGTTCCACCGGGACAGTCCGCCTCTATACCGGGGAGCTGTTTTTT.